This T cell receptor (beta chain) was identified in a study of post-analysis software for immune sequencing data. Overall study: As for disease course, relapsing-remitting, secondary progressive and progressive-relapsing multiple sclerosis were all included. Study-level points and caveats: TRBV segments more frequent in patients than in controls numbered several and included TRBV5-6, TRBV5-1 and TRBV20-1. Significantly lower normalized Chao1 diversity was seen in multiple sclerosis patients than in controls.

cDNA libraries of TCR beta carried unique molecular identifiers. TCRdb re-called the PCR reads with MiXCR, one entry per CDR3 protein. This table has hundreds of thousands of distinct CDR3 sequences, around 64% appearing once. Germline V gives CDR1 DFQATT, CDR2 SNEGSKA (reference sequence). J was trimmed by 4 bases and V by 4 bases; bases with no gene match: 9. CDR3 size: 14 residues. In regard to this clonotype: Its antigen remains unknown.

The TCR was taken from a girl aged 2-15 years with multiple sclerosis. The chain uses TRBV20-1 and TRBJ1-2, with TRBD1 matching 7 bases. Material: blood. Here the CDR3 DNA reads TGCAGTGCTACTAGACAGGGTGAAACCTATGGCTACACCTTC. Translation gives CSATRQGETYGYTF.